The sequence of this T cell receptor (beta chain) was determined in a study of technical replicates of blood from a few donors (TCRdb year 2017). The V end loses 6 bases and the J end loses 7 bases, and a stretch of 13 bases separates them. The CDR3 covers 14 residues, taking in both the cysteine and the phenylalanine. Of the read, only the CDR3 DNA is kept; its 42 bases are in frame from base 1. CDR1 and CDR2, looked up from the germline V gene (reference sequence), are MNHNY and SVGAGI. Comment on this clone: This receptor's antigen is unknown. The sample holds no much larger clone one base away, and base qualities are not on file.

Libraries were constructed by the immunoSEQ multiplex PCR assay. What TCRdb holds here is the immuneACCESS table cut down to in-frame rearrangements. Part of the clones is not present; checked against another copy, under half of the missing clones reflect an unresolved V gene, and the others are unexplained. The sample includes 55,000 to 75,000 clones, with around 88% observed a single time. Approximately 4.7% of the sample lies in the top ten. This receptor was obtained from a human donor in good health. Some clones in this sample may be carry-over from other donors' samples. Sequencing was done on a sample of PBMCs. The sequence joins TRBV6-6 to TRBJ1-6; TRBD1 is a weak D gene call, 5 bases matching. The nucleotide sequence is TGTGCCAGCAGGCTCGGGGGTGGGAATTCACCCCTCCACTTT. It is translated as CASRLGGGNSPLHF.